This T cell receptor (beta chain) is drawn from a study of T cells in Graves' hyperthyroidism and ophthalmopathy. In the case of this clonotype: What it binds is not known. Since the CDR3 does not end with the conserved phenylalanine or tryptophan, this likely comes from a read error. The DNA is left out, because the CDR3 cannot be placed on it with certainty; the CDR3 is given as TCRdb lists it.

Used for diagnoses were clinical symptoms, serum thyroxine and TRAb, thyroid ultrasound and orbital computed tomography. From RNA transcripts, TCR beta CDR3 regions were amplified. Primed by the HTBI set, a first-round RT-PCR was run on the TCR CDR3. TCRdb reprocessed the multiplex PCR reads via MiXCR and lists one record per CDR3 protein. The data contain 450,000 to 700,000 distinct CDR3 sequences, around 42% of them singletons. Per germline, CDR1 SEHNR and CDR2 FQNEAQ (reference sequence). The length of the CDR3 is 8 amino acids, counting both ends. General observations from the study: The model's output predicted ophthalmopathy at a median of roughly 6.9 months prior to onset. Stable hyperthyroidism and ophthalmopathy were separated using 13 V-J signatures. Blood also carried most thyroid clonotypes expanded above 0.001.

The sample taken for sequencing was peripheral blood or thyroid tissue (not recorded which). The origin of this receptor is an adult woman with Graves' disease, either hyperthyroidism or ophthalmopathy (not recorded which). The chain employs TRBV7-9 and TRBJ2-5. CDR3 sequence: CASSLALR.